The source of this T cell receptor beta chain is a study of T cells in localized non-small cell lung cancer. The protocol was immunoSEQ multiplex PCR, while the TCRdb copy is restricted to in-frame clones and leaves out a portion. The data show some 53,000 clones, more than 80% seen once. V was pared by 2 bases and J by 2 bases, with 11 bases of the junction left unmatched. CDR1 is MGHDK and CDR2 is SYGVNS in the germline V gene. The CDR3 runs to 18 residues. The sequenced sample was peripheral blood, obtained before any cancer treatment. The receptor was isolated from a male donor at least 60 years old with stage III squamous cell lung carcinoma. The chain is built from TRBV25-1 and TRBJ2-2; 7 bases agree with TRBD1. This chain's CDR3 is CASSEVRQGGRNTGELFF. DNA of the CDR3: TGTGCCAGCAGTGAAGTTCGACAGGGCGGTCGAAACACCGGGGAGCTGTTTTTT. Complete variable domain (other parts from reference TRBV25-1 and TRBJ2-2): EADIYQTPRYLVIGTGKKITLECSQTMGHDKMYWYQQDPGMELHLIHYSYGVNSTEKGDLSSESTVSRIRTEHFPLTLESARPSHTSQYLCASSEVRQGGRNTGELFFGEGSRLTVL.